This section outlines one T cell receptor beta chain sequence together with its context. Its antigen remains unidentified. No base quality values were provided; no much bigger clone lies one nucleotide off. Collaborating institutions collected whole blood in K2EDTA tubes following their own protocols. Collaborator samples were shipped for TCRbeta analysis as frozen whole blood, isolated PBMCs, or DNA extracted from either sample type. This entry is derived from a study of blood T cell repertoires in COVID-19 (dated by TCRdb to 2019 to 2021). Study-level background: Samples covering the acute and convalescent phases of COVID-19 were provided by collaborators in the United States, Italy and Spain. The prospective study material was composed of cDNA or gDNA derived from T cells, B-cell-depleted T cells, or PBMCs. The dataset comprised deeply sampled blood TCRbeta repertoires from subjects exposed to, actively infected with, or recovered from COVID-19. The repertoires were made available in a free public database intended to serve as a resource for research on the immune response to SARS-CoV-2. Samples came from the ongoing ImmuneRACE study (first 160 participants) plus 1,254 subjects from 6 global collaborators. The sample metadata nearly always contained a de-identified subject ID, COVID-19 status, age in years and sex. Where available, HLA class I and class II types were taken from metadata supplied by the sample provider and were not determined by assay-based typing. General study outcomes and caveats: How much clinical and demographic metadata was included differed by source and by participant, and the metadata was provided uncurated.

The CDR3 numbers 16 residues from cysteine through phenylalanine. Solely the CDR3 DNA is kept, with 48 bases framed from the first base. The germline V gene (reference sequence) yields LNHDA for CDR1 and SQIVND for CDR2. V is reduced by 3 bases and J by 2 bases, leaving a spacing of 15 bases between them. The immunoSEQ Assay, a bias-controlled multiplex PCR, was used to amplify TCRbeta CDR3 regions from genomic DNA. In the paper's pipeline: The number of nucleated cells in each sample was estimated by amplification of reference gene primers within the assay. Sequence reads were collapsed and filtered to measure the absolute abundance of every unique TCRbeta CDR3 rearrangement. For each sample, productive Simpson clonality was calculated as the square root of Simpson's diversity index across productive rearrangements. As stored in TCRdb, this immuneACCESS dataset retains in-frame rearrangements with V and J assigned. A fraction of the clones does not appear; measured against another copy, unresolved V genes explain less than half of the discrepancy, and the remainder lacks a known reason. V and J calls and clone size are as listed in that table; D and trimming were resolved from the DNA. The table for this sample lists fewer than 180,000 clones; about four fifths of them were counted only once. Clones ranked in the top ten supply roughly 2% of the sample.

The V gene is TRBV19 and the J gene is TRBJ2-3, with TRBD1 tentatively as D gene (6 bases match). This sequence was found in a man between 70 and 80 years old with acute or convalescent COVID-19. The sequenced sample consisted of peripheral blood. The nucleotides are TGTGCCAGTAGTATTCGCTCCGGGACAAACACAGATACGCAGTATTTT. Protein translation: CASSIRSGTNTDTQYF.